The text below deals with one T cell receptor beta chain. The data belong to a study of T cell changes during pregnancy in multiple sclerosis. Sequenced by immunoSEQ multiplex PCR; TCRdb stores in-frame clones only, minus some. The table includes fewer than 90,000 clones, 85% to 95% detected once. The germline V gene has CDR1 SGHTA and CDR2 FQGNSA. The CDR3 length is 15 residues. The germline V and J ends were trimmed by 1 base and 3 bases, with 12 bases remaining between them. This clonotype was obtained from a female donor with multiple sclerosis, enrolled in a pregnancy study. The rearrangement uses TRBV7-2 and TRBJ1-2; D gene ambiguous. The sample was peripheral blood, taken in the first trimester of pregnancy. The CDR3 loop reads CASSLDGPLDYGYTF. The CDR3 bases are TGTGCCAGCAGCTTAGATGGCCCTCTGGACTATGGCTACACCTTC.